The sequence of this T cell receptor beta chain was determined in a study of blood T cell repertoires in COVID-19. Repertoires were generated with immunoSEQ multiplex PCR, while TCRdb's copy carries only in-frame clones and drops some. The table has 150,000 to 200,000 clones, roughly 85% seen once. In germline, CDR1 is SEHNR, CDR2 FQNEAQ (reference sequence). This CDR3 region has 13 residues. V was clipped by 3 bases and J by 2 bases, with 7 bases between them. The rearrangement joins TRBV7-9 to TRBJ1-1, with no clear D. The sequence came from a woman younger than 35 who had recovered from COVID-19. Sequenced sample: PBMCs or T cells enriched from blood (not recorded which). The CDR3: CASSFNRNTEAFF. CDR3 sequence (DNA): TGTGCCAGCAGCTTTAACAGAAACACTGAAGCTTTCTTT.